These T cell receptor beta chains were read from a single sample in a study of human T cells and chemical hapten exposure. TCRdb fed the RACE reads into MiXCR, producing one record per CDR3 protein. The sample holds roughly 150,000 distinct CDR3 sequences, around a quarter seen once. The starting material was whole blood, obtained in connection with sensitization to the hapten diphenylcyclopropenone (DPC). The receptors here all came from a woman under 30 with alopecia areata. Some clones in this sample may be carry-over from other donors' samples. Each CDR3 is given with its conserved first and last residue. A D gene is named only where the DNA matches it firmly. The size of a clone is reported for some rows only, either as once, few or many, or as a class for expanded clones.

abundance	v_gene	j_gene	d_gene	CDR3nt	CDR3aa
NA	TRBV29-1	TRBJ1-1	NA	TGCAGCGTTGAACTATGGGTAGGAGGTGAAGCTTTCTTT	CSVELWVGGEAFF
NA	TRBV7-2	TRBJ2-1	NA	TGTGCCAGCAGCCGAACCCGGGGGAGCTCCTACAATGAGCAGTTCTTC	CASSRTRGSSYNEQFF
NA	TRBV4-3	TRBJ2-7	NA	TGCGCCAGTACACCCCGGGTCATCCCCTACGAGCAGTACTTC	CASTPRVIPYEQYF
NA	TRBV4-1	TRBJ2-7	TRBD1	TGCGCCAGCAGCCAAAGACAGGGTGGATACGAGCAGTACTTC	CASSQRQGGYEQYF
NA	TRBV6-6	TRBJ2-7	TRBD2	TGTGCCAGCAGTTCCCTAAGACTAGCGGGGGAATACGAGCAGTACTTC	CASSSLRLAGEYEQYF
NA	TRBV20-1	TRBJ1-1	NA	TGCAGTGCTAGAGACAATACTGAAGCTTTCTTT	CSARDNTEAFF
NA	TRBV29-1	TRBJ2-1	TRBD1	TGCAGCGTTGAGGGGACAGGATGGAGAAACAATGAGCAGTTCTTC	CSVEGTGWRNNEQFF
NA	TRBV7-2	TRBJ2-5	TRBD2	TGTGCCAGCAGCTTAGATGGCAGCGGGGGGGAAGAGACCCAGTACTTC	CASSLDGSGGEETQYF
NA	TRBV19	TRBJ2-5	TRBD2	TGTGCCAGTAGTCGGCGACTAGCGGGATTCGAGAATCAAGAGACCCAGTACTTC	CASSRRLAGFENQETQYF
many	TRBV19	TRBJ1-1	TRBD1	TGTGCCAGTACCGATATCGGACAGGGGGCTTTCTTT	CASTDIGQGAFF
few	TRBV4-1	TRBJ1-1	TRBD1	TGCGCCAGCAGCCTCCACGGGACAGGGACTGGTACTGAAGCTTTCTTT	CASSLHGTGTGTEAFF
few	TRBV15	TRBJ2-5	NA	TGTGCCACCAGCCCCCGGGGCGAGACGACCCAGTACTTC	CATSPRGETTQYF
once	TRBV7-2	TRBJ1-6	NA	TGTGCCAGCACCATAGGGGATTCACCCCTCCACTTT	CASTIGDSPLHF
NA	TRBV20-1	TRBJ1-1	NA	TGCAGTGCTGAACCGACCCGTCAGAACACTGAAGCTTTCTTT	CSAEPTRQNTEAFF
NA	TRBV4-1	TRBJ2-1	TRBD2	TGCGCCAGCAGCCCTCTAGCGGCCCTACCCGGAGAGCAGTTCTTC	CASSPLAALPGEQFF
few	TRBV15	TRBJ2-2	TRBD2	TGTGCCACCATGCTCAGCGGGGCCGGGGAGCTGTTTTTT	CATMLSGAGELFF
many	TRBV4-1	TRBJ1-1	NA	TGCGCCAGCAGCCAAGTGGGGGGCACTGAAGCTTTCTTT	CASSQVGGTEAFF